This entry features one T cell receptor (beta chain) sequence. How the authors handled the data: Quantification of nucleated cells was approximated via reference gene primer amplification. The protocol was immunoSEQ multiplex PCR, while the TCRdb copy is restricted to in-frame clones and leaves out a portion. V, J and clone size are taken as reported in that table, and D and trimming were inferred from the DNA itself. The sample holds fewer than 250,000 clones, about 83% seen once. Germline CDR1 SGHDN, CDR2 FVKESK. The CDR3 length is 13 residues. V gave up 2 bases and J gave up 5 bases, with 10 bases separating them. These data come from a study of blood T cell repertoires in COVID-19. As for the study in general: Samples taken during acute and convalescent COVID-19 were collected in the United States, Italy and Spain. The analysed material was cDNA or gDNA that came from T cells, B-cell-depleted T cells, or PBMCs.

Input material: peripheral blood. This sequence was found in a human donor in a cohort sampled during active COVID-19. The rearrangement uses TRBV14 and TRBJ2-7; no definite D call. The CDR3 sequence is CASSQSRNNEQYF. In DNA, the CDR3 is TGTGCCAGCAGCCAATCCAGGAACAACGAGCAGTACTTC.